These 16 T cell receptor beta chains came from one sample sequenced in a study of shared clonotypes between healthy human individuals (dated by TCRdb to about 2020). Receptor amplification or capture employed the immunoSEQ multiplex PCR assay. Not all clones reach the TCRdb copy of this immuneACCESS table, which keeps in-frame sequences only. Checked studies attribute under half of the gap to unresolved V genes and leave the rest unexplained. This sample comprises roughly 2,000,000 clones, around 95% of them detected only once. The ten largest clonotypes hold around 1.8% of the sample. For the CD8 naive samples, CD45RO-negative cells were positively selected for CCR7, yielding a CD45RA+CCR7+ population from which TemRA cells were excluded. The sequenced sample was naive CD8+ T cells from PBMCs. The cell subset or site label, as the study defines it: CD45RA+CCR7+. Receptors originate from a young man in good health. Some clones in this sample may be carry-over from other donors' samples.

The rearrangement joins TRBV28 to TRBJ2-7; TRBD2 might be the D (5 bases). CDR1 is MDHEN, CDR2 SYDVKM, per germline. V was clipped by 5 bases and J by 5 bases, with 13 bases between them. CDR3 length: 13 residues. CDR3 in DNA: TGTGCCAGCAGTCCAGCGGCAGTCCACGAGCAGTACTTC. It is translated as CASSPAAVHEQYF. Together with reference TRBV28 and TRBJ2-7, the CDR3 gives the full variable domain: DVKVTQSSRYLVKRTGEKVFLECVQDMDHENMFWYRQDPGLGLRLIYFSYDVKMKEKGDIPEGYSVSREKKERFSLILESASTNQTSMYLCASSPAAVHEQYFGPGTRLTVT.

The gene calls are TRBV10-2 and TRBJ2-6; 9 bases align to TRBD2. The germline V gene encodes CDR1 WSHSY and CDR2 SAAADI. Trimming at V came to 3 bases and at J to 3 bases, leaving 6 bases not matched to a gene. The CDR3 has 17 residues. The CDR3 DNA reads as TGCGCCAGCAGTGACAGCGGGAGGCCGGGTGGGGCCAACGTCCTGACTTTC. Its translation: CASSDSGRPGGANVLTF.

J is TRBJ1-2 and V is TRBV7-9; D is ambiguous. V lost 1 base to trimming and J lost 8 bases, with 14 bases between them. CDR1 is SEHNR, CDR2 FQNEAQ, per germline (reference sequence). The length of the CDR3 is 14 residues. The CDR3 sequence: CASSLGQSVGGYTF. CDR3 DNA sequence: TGTGCCAGCAGCTTAGGTCAGTCGGTGGGCGGCTACACCTTC.

This clone appeared a single time. This same CDR3 is encoded by further DNA sequences in the sample. The V call is TRBV9, the J call TRBJ2-3; D uncertain. CDR3 length: 11 residues. Trimming took off 4 bases at V and 6 bases at J, with 6 bases between the two ends. Germline V gene sequence: CDR1 SGDLS, CDR2 YYNGEE. This CDR3 reads CASSPGDTQYF. The CDR3 DNA sequence: TGTGCCAGCAGCCCCGGGGATACGCAGTATTTT.

The V gene is TRBV9, the J gene TRBJ2-7; D remains ambiguous. CDR3 length: 14 residues. The V and J ends lost 0 bases and 3 bases respectively, with 10 bases between them. Germline assignment: CDR1 SGDLS and CDR2 YYNGEE. The CDR3 region has the DNA TGTGCCAGCAGCGTAGGAATAGGGTTCTACGAGCAGTACTTC. It yields the protein CASSVGIGFYEQYF.

The chain recombines TRBV4-3 with TRBJ2-1; D gene ambiguous. Trimming pared 0 bases from V and 6 bases from J, leaving 6 bases between. Germline V gene lookup returns CDR1 LGHNA and CDR2 YSLEER. The CDR3 runs to 13 residues. CDR3 protein: CASSQDPSNEQFF. CDR3 nucleotide sequence: TGCGCCAGCAGCCAAGATCCGAGCAATGAGCAGTTCTTC.

This clone was found once. The chain uses TRBV29-1 and TRBJ2-7; 14 positions match TRBD2. From germline, CDR1 is SQVTM and CDR2 ANQGSEA. V lost 0 bases and J lost 4; bases outside the gene matches: 8. The CDR3 runs to 17 residues. The CDR3 here is CSVEEPRLAGGPYEQYF. Written as DNA, the CDR3 is TGCAGCGTTGAAGAGCCCAGACTAGCGGGAGGGCCATACGAGCAGTACTTC.

This chain connects TRBV7-6 to TRBJ2-7; the D gene is possibly TRBD2 (6 bases). V was cut by 3 bases and J by 0 bases, with 12 bases left in between. The CDR3 has 15 amino acids. The germline gives CDR1 SGHVS, CDR2 FNYEAQ. CDR3 loop: CASSLFRGTSYEQYF. The CDR3 region has the DNA TGTGCCAGCAGCTTGTTTCGCGGGACCTCCTACGAGCAGTACTTC.

This chain joins TRBV4-3 and TRBJ1-2, with D tentatively TRBD1 (5 bases). The V gene lost 5 bases and the J gene lost 3 bases, with 13 bases spanning the gap. From germline, CDR1 is LGHNA and CDR2 YSLEER. This CDR3 has 14 residues. The CDR3: CASSGGIQDYGYTF. The CDR3 DNA reads TGCGCCAGCAGCGGGGGGATACAGGACTATGGCTACACCTTC.

This clone was observed a single time. V gene TRBV6-6 combines with J gene TRBJ1-1; D ambiguous. From germline, CDR1 is MNHNY and CDR2 SVGAGI (reference sequence). The V gene lost 5 bases and the J gene lost 5 bases, with 9 bases spanning the gap. The CDR3 is 12 amino acids. In nucleotides, the CDR3 is TGTGCCAGCAGTCCTCGGGTGACTGAAGCTTTCTTT. Protein sequence: CASSPRVTEAFF.

This chain links TRBV28 with TRBJ1-2; D is perhaps TRBD1 (5 bases). Deletions cut 10 bases from V and 4 bases from J, with 25 bases between. Germline CDR1 is MDHEN and CDR2 is SYDVKM. CDR3 length: 16 amino acids. The chain's CDR3 is CATRSPKAGWIYGYTF. The CDR3 nucleotides read TGTGCCACCCGTTCCCCTAAGGCAGGGTGGATCTATGGCTACACCTTC.

This chain connects TRBV10-2 to TRBJ2-2; 12 nucleotides align to TRBD2. The germline V gene has CDR1 WSHSY and CDR2 SAAADI. The CDR3 has 15 amino acids. The J segment lost 4 bases and the V segment lost 6 bases, leaving 3 bases of the junction unmatched. Written as DNA, the CDR3 is TGCGCCAGCAGCGGACTAGCGGGAATCACCGGGGAGCTGTTTTTT. Amino acid sequence: CASSGLAGITGELFF.

Turning to this clone: The junction departs from germline at one end; a sequencing error may be responsible. This chain connects TRBV28 to TRBJ2-7; 7 bases are shared with TRBD1. Per germline, CDR1 MDHEN and CDR2 SYDVKM. The CDR3 runs 15 residues. CDR3 nucleotide sequence: TGTGCCAGCCGGGCCCGACAGGGAACAAGGTACGGGCAGTACTTC. This sequence encodes CASRARQGTRYGQYF. Based on the CDR3 plus reference TRBV28 and TRBJ2-7, the full variable domain is DVKVTQSSRYLVKRTGEKVFLECVQDMDHENMFWYRQDPGLGLRLIYFSYDVKMKEKGDIPEGYSVSREKKERFSLILESASTNQTSMYLCASRARQGTRYGQYFGPGTRLTVT.

This chain connects TRBV4-1 to TRBJ2-6, with 7 bases matching TRBD1. The length of the CDR3 is 18 residues. Trimming at V came to 4 bases and at J to 0 bases, leaving 9 bases not matched to a gene. Germline V gene lookup returns CDR1 MGHRA and CDR2 YSYEKL. The CDR3 DNA reads as TGCGCCAGCAGCCCCCGGGACAGCGACAACTCTGGGGCCAACGTCCTGACTTTC. Its translation: CASSPRDSDNSGANVLTF.

V gene TRBV9 combines with J gene TRBJ1-4, with 7 bases fitting TRBD1. The CDR3 sequence is 18 residues long. Looked up from germline, CDR1 is SGDLS and CDR2 is YYNGEE. The V gene end was trimmed by 0 bases and the J gene end by 7 bases; junction bases not matched to a gene: 15. CDR3 sequence (DNA): TGTGCCAGCAGCGTAGAGGGGCATGGAAAAGGGGGCGGTGAAAAACTGTTTTTT. Protein product: CASSVEGHGKGGGEKLFF.

The genes are TRBV7-9 and TRBJ2-7; possible D gene TRBD2, 5 bases. The length of the CDR3 is 16 residues. V was shortened by 2 bases and J by 0 bases, with 14 bases between the two germline ends. Germline assignment: CDR1 SEHNR and CDR2 FQNEAQ (reference sequence). CDR3 DNA: TGTGCCAGCAGCTTAATGGAGGCGGACTCCTCCTACGAGCAGTACTTC. This gives the protein CASSLMEADSSYEQYF. The whole variable domain, remainder taken from reference TRBV7-9 and TRBJ2-7, is DTGVSQNPRHKITKRGQNVTFRCDPISEHNRLYWYRQTLGQGPEFLTYFQNEAQLEKSRLLSDRFSAERPKGSFSTLEIQRTEQGDSAMYLCASSLMEADSSYEQYFGPGTRLTVT.